The subject of this entry is one T cell receptor (beta chain). The sample holds other DNA sequences that translate to the same CDR3. This entry is derived from a study of blood T cell repertoires in COVID-19. At the level of the study: Samples came from the United States, Italy and Spain, spanning acute and convalescent COVID-19.

Clones were read by immunoSEQ multiplex PCR, and TCRdb kept only the in-frame ones, dropping some. Among about 400,000 clones listed, approximately 86% were seen once. This CDR3 comprises 15 residues. Trimming took off 0 bases at V and 0 bases at J, with 6 bases between the two ends. Germline-derived CDR1 and CDR2 are MGHRA and YSYEKL. The chain uses TRBV4-1 and TRBJ1-3; D ambiguous. The receptor was derived from a woman in her thirties or forties with acute COVID-19. Source material: PBMCs or T cells enriched from blood (not recorded which). The CDR3 region is CASSQDPSSGNTIYF. In DNA, the CDR3 is TGCGCCAGCAGCCAAGATCCGAGCTCTGGAAACACCATATATTTT.